This T cell receptor (beta chain) is drawn from a study of shared clonotypes between healthy human individuals. Repertoires were generated with immunoSEQ multiplex PCR, while TCRdb's copy carries only in-frame clones and drops some. This table has under 2,500,000 clones, nearly 97% appearing once. This CDR3 contains 14 residues. Germline lookup yields CDR1 SNHLY and CDR2 FYNNEI. Trimming left V 8 bases short and J 1 base short, with 13 bases between. The receptor was isolated from a young man in good health. This chain uses TRBV2 with TRBJ2-3; D is uncertain. Input material: naive CD4+ T cells sorted from blood. Subset defined: CD45RA+ positively selected. The CDR3 protein is CASPTSRGTDTQYF. The CDR3 DNA reads as TGTGCCAGCCCCACCTCCCGAGGCACAGATACGCAGTATTTT.